This TCR beta chain was retrieved from a study of blood T cell repertoires in COVID-19. About the study: From the United States, Italy and Spain came samples of acute and convalescent COVID-19.

As handled by the study authors: For nucleated cells, counts were estimated from reference gene primer amplification. Clones were read by immunoSEQ multiplex PCR, and TCRdb kept only the in-frame ones, dropping some. V and J calls and clone size are given by that table; D and trimming were obtained from the DNA. The sample contains 150,000 to 200,000 clones, approximately 88% of which appear only once. The study drew participants aged about 18 to 89 years from around 24 US areas. Germline-derived CDR1 and CDR2 are SNHLY and FYNNEI. The V end was cut by 2 bases, the J end by 5 bases, with 21 bases between. This CDR3 is 17 amino acids long.

V gene TRBV2 combines with J gene TRBJ2-5; TRBD1 might be the D (6 bases). Sequences were obtained from PBMCs or T cells enriched from blood (not recorded which). The clonotype was recovered from a woman between 18 and 29 years old who had recovered from COVID-19. CDR3 DNA: TGTGCCAGCAGTGAATGGCAGGGGTGGGCCCAGCAGGAGACCCAGTACTTC. Its translation is CASSEWQGWAQQETQYF.